The rows below give T cell receptor beta chains drawn from one sample of a study of blood T cell repertoires in COVID-19. The assay was immunoSEQ multiplex PCR, and TCRdb's table has in-frame clones only and misses some. The sample holds about 94,000 clones, around 86% seen once. The sample comprised peripheral blood. These receptor sequences come from a woman aged 80 or over with acute or convalescent COVID-19. CDR3s include the opening cysteine and the closing phenylalanine or tryptophan. The D gene is left open where the match is weak. Where a row states a size, it is once, few, many or the class of an expanded clone; other rows omit it.

CDR3 DNA | CDR3 protein | clone size | V gene | D gene | J gene
TGTGCCAGCAGCCTAAACAGCGGGGTCACCTACAATGAGCAGTTCTTC | CASSLNSGVTYNEQFF | . | TRBV7-2 | TRBD2 | TRBJ2-1
TGTGCCAGCAGCTTGAAGGGACAGGTGAACACTGAAGCTTTCTTT | CASSLKGQVNTEAFF | . | TRBV5-5 | TRBD1 | TRBJ1-1
TGTGCCAGCAGCGTAGGTATTAGCGGGTTCTACACAGATACGCAGTATTTT | CASSVGISGFYTDTQYF | . | TRBV9 | TRBD2 | TRBJ2-3
TGCGCCAGCAGCGCAGGGGCGAGAGGCGAGCAGTACTTC | CASSAGARGEQYF | once | TRBV4-3 | . | TRBJ2-7
TGTGCCAGCAGTTACAGCGGAAACACCATATATTTT | CASSYSGNTIYF | . | TRBV6-2/TRBV6-3 | . | TRBJ1-3
TGTGCCAGCAGCCTGGGACAGGGGGGGCCCACTGAAGCTTTCTTT | CASSLGQGGPTEAFF | . | TRBV7-2 | TRBD1 | TRBJ1-1
TGTGCCAGCAGCTTAGATAGGAGGGATACGCAGTATTTT | CASSLDRRDTQYF | . | TRBV13 | . | TRBJ2-3
TGTGCCAGTAGTCCCCGGGAGGGGGCAGATACGCAGTATTTT | CASSPREGADTQYF | . | TRBV19 | TRBD2 | TRBJ2-3
TGTGCTAGTTCCGGGAGCGGGACCGGGGAGCTGTTTTTT | CASSGSGTGELFF | . | TRBV12-5 | . | TRBJ2-2
TGTGCCAGCAGCTTTTCACAGGGGTGGGTAGACACTGAAGCTTTCTTT | CASSFSQGWVDTEAFF | . | TRBV7-9 | TRBD1 | TRBJ1-1
TGTGCCAGCAGCCAAGATTTGGCAGGGGCCATGAACACTGAAGCTTTCTTT | CASSQDLAGAMNTEAFF | . | TRBV4-2 | . | TRBJ1-1
TGTGCCAGTAGTATAGAGAACGGGCGGGGGGGCCAAGAGCAGTTCTTC | CASSIENGRGGQEQFF | . | TRBV19 | TRBD2 | TRBJ2-1
TGTGCCAGCAGTATTAACCTCGGGACAGGTAAAAACGAGCAGTACTTC | CASSINLGTGKNEQYF | . | TRBV28 | TRBD1 | TRBJ2-7
TGTGCCAGCAGCCAGAAAGGACAGGGTAACTATGGCTACACCTTC | CASSQKGQGNYGYTF | . | TRBV7-2 | TRBD1 | TRBJ1-2
TGCGCCAGCAGCTTCACAGGGGAAACTGAAGCTTTCTTT | CASSFTGETEAFF | . | TRBV5-1 | TRBD1 | TRBJ1-1
TGTGCCAGCAGTCCACAGTACAATGAGCAGTTCTTC | CASSPQYNEQFF | . | TRBV6-5 | . | TRBJ2-1
TGTGCCAGTAGTGTCTTGACAGGGGGCGACAATGAGCAGTTCTTC | CASSVLTGGDNEQFF | . | TRBV19 | TRBD1 | TRBJ2-1
TGCGCCAGCAGCTTGGTCGGGGACTATGTCTACAATGAGCAGTTCTTC | CASSLVGDYVYNEQFF | . | TRBV5-1 | TRBD2 | TRBJ2-1
TGCAGCGTTACAGGTGGGGGCCGCGAGACCCAGTACTTC | CSVTGGGRETQYF | . | TRBV29-1 | . | TRBJ2-5
TGTGCCAGCGGCGCGGGACCCTCCTACAATGAGCAGTTCTTC | CASGAGPSYNEQFF | . | TRBV6-5 | . | TRBJ2-1
TGTGCCAGCAGCTCCTCCTGGCCTAGCGGGAGCTACAATGAGCAGTTCTTC | CASSSSWPSGSYNEQFF | . | TRBV11-3 | TRBD2 | TRBJ2-1
TGTGCCAGCAGCCAAGCAGGACAGGGGAGCCACTATGGCTACACCTTC | CASSQAGQGSHYGYTF | . | TRBV14 | TRBD1 | TRBJ1-2
TGTGCCAGCAGCCCCGACAGGGATCAGCCCCAGCATTTT | CASSPDRDQPQHF | once | TRBV7-8 | TRBD1 | TRBJ1-5
TGTGCCAGCAGCTTAAATTCGGGGCAAGAGACCCAGTACTTC | CASSLNSGQETQYF | . | TRBV11-2 | . | TRBJ2-5
TGCGCCAGCAGCCGGGGACAGTCGAACACTGAAGCTTTCTTT | CASSRGQSNTEAFF | . | TRBV5-1 | TRBD1 | TRBJ1-1
TGCGCCAGCAGCTTGGATCTGGTCGGGGGCAATGAGCAGTTCTTC | CASSLDLVGGNEQFF | . | TRBV5-1 | . | TRBJ2-1
TGTGCCAGCAGTGAACTGTCGGGGGGTTTTCTGTCTGGAAACACCATATATTTT | CASSELSGGFLSGNTIYF | . | TRBV6-1 | . | TRBJ1-3
TGTGCCAGCAGTTACTCGACGGGGGGGACTGAAGCTTTCTTT | CASSYSTGGTEAFF | . | TRBV6-5 | . | TRBJ1-1
TGTGCCAGCAGCCCGGGTTACACCGGGGAGCTGTTTTTT | CASSPGYTGELFF | . | TRBV7-9 | . | TRBJ2-2
TGTGCTAGTGGTTTGAGCGGGGGGGCCGCAGATACGCAGTATTTT | CASGLSGGAADTQYF | . | TRBV12-5 | TRBD2 | TRBJ2-3
TGTGCCAGCAGACCGGGGTCTCAAAACTATGGCTACACCTTC | CASRPGSQNYGYTF | . | TRBV25-1 | . | TRBJ1-2
TGTGCCAGCATGCTGTCAGGATTAAATGAGCAGTTCTTC | CASMLSGLNEQFF | . | TRBV6-5 | . | TRBJ2-1
TGTGCCAGCAGCTTAAGGGTGCTAGCCCCCTCTACGGAGCAGTACTTC | CASSLRVLAPSTEQYF | . | TRBV13 | . | TRBJ2-7
TGTGCCACCCAACCGTCAGGGTTCACCGGGGAGCTGTTTTTT | CATQPSGFTGELFF | . | TRBV24-1 | . | TRBJ2-2
TGTGCCAGCAGCAGAATGGGGCCCGGAGAGACCCAGTACTTC | CASSRMGPGETQYF | . | TRBV5-6 | . | TRBJ2-5
TGTGCCAGCAGCCAAGATCACATCAATCAGCCCCAGCATTTT | CASSQDHINQPQHF | . | TRBV3-1/TRBV3-2 | . | TRBJ1-5
TGTGCCAGTAGTAACGGTGTGGCTGCGGGAGCGGAACCCTACGAGCAGTACTTC | CASSNGVAAGAEPYEQYF | . | TRBV19 | TRBD2 | TRBJ2-7